This is a list of T cell receptor beta chains from one sample in a study of cytomegalovirus exposure and HLA in healthy donors. Some clones are missing from TCRdb's copy, which holds only in-frame ones; the method was immunoSEQ multiplex PCR. The sample holds about 56,000 clones, roughly 92% seen once. Sample: PBMCs. These receptors all stem from a man between 18 and 35 years old in good health and CMV-seronegative. The conserved cysteine and the conserved F or W are not part of the CDR3 here.

v_call: TRBV19; j_call: TRBJ1-5; cdr3_aa: ASSITGTGDNQPQH
v_call: TRBV27; j_call: TRBJ2-7; cdr3_aa: ASSSIRSFYEQY
v_call: TRBV28; j_call: TRBJ2-4; cdr3_aa: ASSVGQAKNIQY
v_call: TRBV19; j_call: TRBJ2-1; cdr3_aa: ASSITRLTHEQF
v_call: TRBV18; j_call: TRBJ2-2; cdr3_aa: ASSPQGQGANTGELF
v_call: TRBV6-4; j_call: TRBJ2-2; cdr3_aa: ASAAGGGDTGELF
v_call: TRBV5-1; j_call: TRBJ2-7; cdr3_aa: ASSLGTSGSYEQY
v_call: TRBV28; j_call: TRBJ2-7; cdr3_aa: ASSSPPLAEQY
v_call: TRBV7-9; j_call: TRBJ2-7; cdr3_aa: ASSFQVSYEQY
v_call: TRBV6-5; j_call: TRBJ2-7; cdr3_aa: ASSYSDQGGYEQY
v_call: TRBV4-3; j_call: TRBJ2-2; cdr3_aa: ASSQDRSSGELF